What follows are 5 T cell receptor beta chains derived from one specimen sequenced in a study of T-cell reconstitution after alpha-beta-depleted transplantation in children. Unique molecular identifiers featured in how the TCRbeta library was prepared. TCRdb called the PCR reads again in MiXCR, with one record for every CDR3 protein. The top ten clones hold over 5% of a sample with some 200,000 distinct CDR3 sequences, about 9.5% of them seen once. Specimen: PBMCs from the stem cell graft donor, collected from the stem cell graft. The receptors here all came from a human donor who donated a stem cell graft to a child with acute lymphoblastic leukemia.

In its sample, this clonotype was seen a few times. This sequence joins TRBV6-5 and TRBJ1-1; tentatively, D is TRBD1 (6 bases). Deletions cut 3 bases from V and 4 bases from J, with 27 bases between. Germline values: CDR1 MNHEY, CDR2 SVGAGI. The CDR3 is 19 residues long. The CDR3 region has the DNA TGTGCCAGCAGTTATACGTACGTCGCGAGGAAGGGGGTCGGCACTGAAGCTTTCTTT. Translation: CASSYTYVARKGVGTEAFF.

The V gene is TRBV30, the J gene TRBJ2-3; D ambiguous. Germline assignment: CDR1 GTSNPN and CDR2 SVGIG (reference sequence). Trimming removed 1 base from V and 2 bases from J, with 7 bases in between. This CDR3 spans 13 amino acids. CDR3 amino acids: CAWSGFSTDTQYF. The CDR3 nucleotides are TGTGCCTGGAGTGGGTTCTCCACAGATACGCAGTATTTT.

V usage is TRBV29-1 and J usage is TRBJ1-2; maybe TRBD1 (5 bases). Germline V gene sequence: CDR1 SQVTM, CDR2 ANQGSEA. The CDR3 contains 12 residues. V lost 1 base and J lost 8, with 11 bases in between. The CDR3 DNA is TGCAGCGTTGAAGGAGGAGGGACCGGCTACACCTTC. Translation: CSVEGGGTGYTF.

This clonotype turned up a few times. The J gene is TRBJ2-5, the V gene TRBV6-5; D unresolved. The ends were cut back, 2 bases at V and 5 bases at J, with 12 bases in the middle. The CDR3 sequence is 14 residues long. Germline CDR1 and CDR2: MNHEY and SVGAGI. CDR3 sequence: CASSYEPGSETQYF. The CDR3 nucleotides are TGTGCCAGCAGTTACGAGCCGGGTAGCGAGACCCAGTACTTC.

The rearrangement uses TRBV12-3 or TRBV12-4 and TRBJ2-3; D is possibly TRBD1 (6 bases). The length of the CDR3 is 14 residues. V was shortened by 5 bases and J by 5 bases, with 14 bases between the two germline ends. The CDR3 protein is CASSSQGTIDTQYF. The CDR3 DNA reads as TGTGCCAGCAGTAGCCAGGGGACGATAGATACGCAGTATTTT.